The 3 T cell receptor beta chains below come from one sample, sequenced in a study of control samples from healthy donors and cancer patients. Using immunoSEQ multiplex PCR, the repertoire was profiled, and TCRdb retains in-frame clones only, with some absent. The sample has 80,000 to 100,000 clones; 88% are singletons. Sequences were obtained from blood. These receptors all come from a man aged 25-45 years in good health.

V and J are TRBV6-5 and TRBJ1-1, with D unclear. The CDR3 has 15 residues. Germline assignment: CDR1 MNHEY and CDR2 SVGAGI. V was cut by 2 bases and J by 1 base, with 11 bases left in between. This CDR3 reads CASSYAGRSNTEAFF. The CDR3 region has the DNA TGTGCCAGCAGTTACGCGGGCCGATCGAACACTGAAGCTTTCTTT.

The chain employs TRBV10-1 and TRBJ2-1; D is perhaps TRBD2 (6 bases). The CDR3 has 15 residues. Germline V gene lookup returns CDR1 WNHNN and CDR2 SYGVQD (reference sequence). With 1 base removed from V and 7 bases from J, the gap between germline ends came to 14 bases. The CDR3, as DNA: TGCGCCAGCAGTGAGTTCGGGGTAGGAGGGAATGAGCAGTTCTTC. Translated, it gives CASSEFGVGGNEQFF.

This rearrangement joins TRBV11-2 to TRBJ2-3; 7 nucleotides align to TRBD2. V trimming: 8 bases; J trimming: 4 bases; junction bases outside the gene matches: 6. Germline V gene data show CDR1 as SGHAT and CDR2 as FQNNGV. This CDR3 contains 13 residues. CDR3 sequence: CASRKSGADTQYF. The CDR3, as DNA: TGTGCCAGCCGAAAGAGCGGGGCAGATACGCAGTATTTT.